Listed below are T cell receptor beta chains from one sample, sequenced in a study of a mutant IDH1 vaccine in newly diagnosed glioma. No antigens are known for them. Some clones are missing from TCRdb's copy, which holds only in-frame ones; the method was immunoSEQ multiplex PCR. The repertoire consists of 110,000 or so clones, with roughly 90% occurring once and the leading ten covering roughly 0.65%. This specimen consisted of PBMCs, obtained from a glioma patient whose treatment included an IDH1 peptide vaccine. Receptors were obtained from a woman aged 45-59 years with glioma. CDR3s include the opening cysteine and the closing phenylalanine or tryptophan. The D gene is left open where the match is weak. Clone size is given for some rows only: seen once, a few or many times, or a class if the clone is expanded.

TRBJ1-1	TRBV7-8	.	.	TGTGCCAGCAGCTTAGGAGAGGGACCGAACACTGAAGCTTTCTTT	CASSLGEGPNTEAFF
TRBJ1-2	TRBV5-4	.	.	TGTGCCAGCAGCCAAGAGAGGAACAGGAACTATGGCTACACCTTC	CASSQERNRNYGYTF
TRBJ2-7	TRBV7-6	TRBD2	.	TGTGCCAGCAGCTCCGGGACTAGCACTTTCTCCGAGCAGTACTTC	CASSSGTSTFSEQYF
TRBJ2-1	TRBV2	TRBD2	.	TGTGCCAGCAGCCTAGGGCTAGCGGGAAGGATGGGCGATGAGCAGTTCTTC	CASSLGLAGRMGDEQFF
TRBJ2-7	TRBV5-4	TRBD1	.	TGTGCCAGCAGCTCCTACAGGGGTCAGGAGCAGTACTTC	CASSSYRGQEQYF
TRBJ1-5	TRBV28	.	few	TGTGCCAGCAGTTTTTTAATGATCGGGGGTAACAATCAGCCCCAGCATTTT	CASSFLMIGGNNQPQHF
TRBJ1-2	TRBV6-5	TRBD1	.	TGTGCCAGCATTTCGACAGGGGCAGGCTACACCTTC	CASISTGAGYTF
TRBJ2-4	TRBV5-1	TRBD1	.	TGCGCCAGCAGCACGGGACAGGGGGCCAAAAACATTCAGTACTTC	CASSTGQGAKNIQYF
TRBJ1-2	TRBV11-2	TRBD1	.	TGTGCCAGCAGCTTAGGGACAGGGAACTATGGCTACACCTTC	CASSLGTGNYGYTF
TRBJ1-2	TRBV27	.	few	TGTGCCAGCAGTTCGGAGGGCGGTTACTATGGCTACACCTTC	CASSSEGGYYGYTF
TRBJ1-2	TRBV5-4	.	.	TGTGCCAGCAGCTTGGAGGGACTTAACTATGGCTACACCTTC	CASSLEGLNYGYTF
TRBJ2-1	TRBV29-1	.	few	TGCAGCGTTTCCTGGTCAAGCGATGAGCAGTTCTTC	CSVSWSSDEQFF
TRBJ2-7	TRBV6-1	.	.	TGTGCCAGCAGTGATAGAGGAACCTACGAGCAGTACTTC	CASSDRGTYEQYF
TRBJ2-2	TRBV29-1	TRBD1	once	TGCGGCGTTGGAATGTTAGGGACAGTGAACACCGGGGAGCTGTTTTTT	CGVGMLGTVNTGELFF
TRBJ2-2	TRBV10-1	.	.	TGCGCCAGCAGTGATTTTCTAGCAACGAACACCGGGGAGCTGTTTTTT	CASSDFLATNTGELFF
TRBJ1-1	TRBV6-6	.	.	TGTGCCAGCAGTAACACAGGGAACACTGAAGCTTTCTTT	CASSNTGNTEAFF
TRBJ2-1	TRBV21-1	.	.	TGTGCCAGCAGCACGGCCTACAATGAGCAGTTCTTC	CASSTAYNEQFF
TRBJ2-6	TRBV9	.	.	TGTGCCAGCAGCGTTTCTACAGGCTCTGGGGCCAACGTCCTGACTTTC	CASSVSTGSGANVLTF
TRBJ1-4	TRBV2	TRBD1	few	TGTGCCAGCCGGGACAGGAGGAATGAAAAACTGTTTTTT	CASRDRRNEKLFF
TRBJ1-5	TRBV21-1	.	.	TGTGCCAGCAGCACTGTGGCCCGAAGGAGCAATCAGCCCCAGCATTTT	CASSTVARRSNQPQHF
TRBJ2-2	TRBV19	TRBD2	.	TGTGCCAGTAGAGACCCTAGCGGGAGAGGGAGCGGCGGGGAGCTGTTTTTT	CASRDPSGRGSGGELFF
TRBJ2-1	TRBV27	TRBD1	once	TGTGCCAGCAGTTTATCGAGGGGGCCCAATGAGCAGTTCTTC	CASSLSRGPNEQFF
TRBJ2-7	TRBV27	.	.	TGTGCCAGCAGTTTTAACAGGGCACGCTTCGAGCAGTACTTC	CASSFNRARFEQYF
TRBJ1-6	TRBV7-9	.	.	TGTGCCAGCACCCCGAGCCCGGGGCCAGGAGGGGGTTCACCCCTCCACTTT	CASTPSPGPGGGSPLHF
TRBJ2-5	TRBV6-6	.	.	TGTGCCAGCAGTTATGGCGCTAGCGCACAAGAGACCCAGTACTTC	CASSYGASAQETQYF
TRBJ1-1	TRBV30	.	.	TGTGCCTGGAGTCACGACGGGAACACTGAAGCTTTCTTT	CAWSHDGNTEAFF
TRBJ1-4	TRBV27	.	.	TGTGCCAGCAGCGGAAGCGGCGGAAAACTGTTTTTT	CASSGSGGKLFF
TRBJ2-2	TRBV11-2	TRBD1	.	TGTGCCAGCAGCGGGCGACAGGGGCAGATGACCGGGGAGCTGTTTTTT	CASSGRQGQMTGELFF
TRBJ2-7	TRBV6-5	.	.	TGTGCCAGCAGTCTCGGAGACAGCGAGCAGTACTTC	CASSLGDSEQYF
TRBJ2-5	TRBV6-5	TRBD2	.	TGTGCCAGCTATACTAGCGGGAGGGGGGAGACCCAGTACTTC	CASYTSGRGETQYF
TRBJ2-3	TRBV9	TRBD2	.	TGTGCCAGCAGCGCTCGACTAGCGGGAGGTTATGATACGCAGTATTTT	CASSARLAGGYDTQYF
TRBJ2-7	TRBV4-1	.	.	TGCGCCAGCAGCCAAGATTCCGAGGGCGCAAGGTACTTC	CASSQDSEGARYF
TRBJ2-7	TRBV27	.	few	TGTGCCAGCAGTTCCCACGAGCAGTACTTC	CASSSHEQYF
TRBJ2-7	TRBV19	.	once	TGTGCCAGTAGTATAGGGGGCGAGCAGTACTTC	CASSIGGEQYF
TRBJ2-7	TRBV6-6	.	.	TGTGCCAGCAGCCAGGCCTCCAGTTTTTACGAGCAGTACTTC	CASSQASSFYEQYF
TRBJ2-3	TRBV19	TRBD2	.	TGTGCCAGTAGTATAAGGCTAGCGGGAGAAACAGATACGCAGTATTTT	CASSIRLAGETDTQYF
TRBJ1-2	TRBV5-1	TRBD1	.	TGCGCCAGCAGCCGAATCGGACAGGGGGTTAACTATGGCTACACCTTC	CASSRIGQGVNYGYTF
TRBJ2-1	TRBV15	TRBD2	.	TGTGCCACCAGCAGAGGGACTAGCGGGCGGTACAATGAGCAGTTCTTC	CATSRGTSGRYNEQFF
TRBJ2-3	TRBV10-1	TRBD2	once	TGCGCCAGCAGCCCCAGCGGGAGGGGCACAGATACGCAGTATTTT	CASSPSGRGTDTQYF
TRBJ1-2	TRBV6-5	.	.	TGTGCCACCACCGGAAACTATGGCTACACCTTC	CATTGNYGYTF
TRBJ2-7	TRBV6-5	TRBD1	.	TGTGCCAGCAGTTCTCGACAGGGCTACGAGCAGTACTTC	CASSSRQGYEQYF
TRBJ1-2	TRBV5-4	TRBD1	.	TGTGCCAGCAGCGTGGACAGGGTTTATTCCTATGGCTACACCTTC	CASSVDRVYSYGYTF
TRBJ1-2	TRBV25-1	TRBD1	.	TGTGCCAGCAGTAAAGGACAGGGGGACTATGGCTACACCTTC	CASSKGQGDYGYTF